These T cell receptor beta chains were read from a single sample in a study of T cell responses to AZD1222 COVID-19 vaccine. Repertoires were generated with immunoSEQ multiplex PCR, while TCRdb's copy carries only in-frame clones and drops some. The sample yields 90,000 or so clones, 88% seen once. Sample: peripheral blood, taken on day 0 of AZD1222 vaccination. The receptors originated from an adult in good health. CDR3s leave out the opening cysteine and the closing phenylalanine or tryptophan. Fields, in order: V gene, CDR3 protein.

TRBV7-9 ASSLSPAQPQH
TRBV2 ASRDRANEKLF
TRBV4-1 ASSQGPMGEQY
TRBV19 ASSMMGANTEAF
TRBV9 ASSLGLAATDTQY
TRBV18 ASARTEYTEAF
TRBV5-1 ASSLGQGRDEQF
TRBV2 AAQTDRDYGYT
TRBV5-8 ASSLNGGRETQY
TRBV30 AGGQATEAF
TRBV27 ASSTMTSGRKSTGELF
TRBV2 ASRRTSGRLSSYNEQF
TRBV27 ASSLSSYWNEQF
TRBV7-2 ASSLNAGTASNQPQH
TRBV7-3 ASSLSGLEPQH
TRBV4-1 ASSLSPLAGGRDTQY
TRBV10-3 AISESGTSDTQY
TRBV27 ASSSRTGGYGYT
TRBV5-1 ASSAISGRTDTQY
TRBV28 ASSLSLTDTGYT
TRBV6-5 ASSFQGGSNQPQH
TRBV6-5 ASSYEVDNHYGYT
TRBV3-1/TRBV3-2 ASSQEGFHTEAF
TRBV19 ASSIVGLAGNTGELF
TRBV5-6 ASSPGQGTYGYT
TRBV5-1 ASSLGDSLTGELF
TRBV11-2 ASSARQGFTDTQY
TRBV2 ASSEIQSNQPQH